This TCR beta chain was profiled in a study of blood T cell repertoires in COVID-19. Study overall: From the United States, Italy and Spain came samples of acute and convalescent COVID-19.

This clone showed up just once. Sequencing used immunoSEQ multiplex PCR; TCRdb keeps in-frame clones, though not all of them. The table lists about 73,000 clones, roughly nine tenths of them singletons. The sequence derives from a man at least 80 years old with acute or convalescent COVID-19. The sequenced sample was peripheral blood.

DNA for the CDR3: TGTGCCAGCAGCCTACTACCGGGACTAGCGGGAGGTTCCTACGAGCAGTACTTC. The encoded protein is CASSLLPGLAGGSYEQYF. This chain uses TRBV3-1 (or the pseudogene TRBV3-2) with TRBJ2-7; 15 bases line up with TRBD2. CDR1 and CDR2 (germline): LGHDT, YNNKEL (reference sequence). CDR3 length: 18 amino acids. The ends lost 4 bases at V and 1 base at J; junction bases unmatched: 8.